This entry features one T cell receptor (beta chain) sequence. This clonotype was seen repeatedly, ten times or more. Its antigen is still unknown. Base quality data are lacking; no much larger clone is found one base away. These data are taken from a study of neurological immune-mediated disorders (dated 2019 in TCRdb). General notes on the study: The study compared peripheral blood TCR-beta repertoires of HTLV-I-associated myelopathy (HAM/TSP) patients, multiple sclerosis patients and healthy controls using UMI-based sequencing. Alongside PBMC samples, the set of fewer than 110 TCR-beta libraries contained longitudinal samples, technical triplicates, and paired CD4+ and CD8+ T-cell subsets that had been sorted. The cohort was made up of approximately 65 subjects, consisting of some 15 HAM/TSP patients, 35 or so multiple sclerosis patients and 20 healthy controls.

Blood bank volunteers in Maryland, USA served as the healthy controls. For unsorted PBMC libraries, 2 million PBMCs were used after storage in RNAlater at -80 degrees C until RNA extraction. Peripheral blood underwent Ficoll-Hypaque density gradient centrifugation to isolate PBMCs, which were then cryopreserved in liquid nitrogen. Here is what the overall study found, with its caveats: No identical CDR3 amino acid sequences were shared among expanded clones across subjects, suggesting private TCR-beta repertoires in all groups. The highest TCR clonal expansion was observed in HAM/TSP patients, whereas the lowest was observed in MS patients, even when compared with healthy controls.

cDNA synthesis used template-switch 5'RACE with a primer carrying a 10-nucleotide random unique molecular identifier tagging each TCR transcript. Every sequencing run covered 15-18 subjects and yielded more than 160 million TCR-beta sequences. The RNeasy kit was used for extraction of total RNA. The KAPA Real-time Library Amplification kit was used to amplify TCR-beta VDJ regions with primers for the TCR constant region and the 5'RACE anchor. A first PCR added sample indexes and Illumina adaptors, after which a second PCR increased the library yield. After Ampure bead purification, the TCR product of roughly 650 bp was size-selected on a 2% E-gel SizeSelection system. Before pooling, library quality was assessed on a Bioanalyzer, concentration was determined with Qubit, and library quantification was performed with the Kapa Library Quantification kit. Libraries were sequenced paired-end 2 x 150 bp on an Illumina HiSeq 2500. To increase sequence diversity, about 23-30% phiX was spiked into each library pool. In the paper's pipeline: Quality-filtered reads were processed with the UMI-based MiGEC pipeline, which removed over 75% of raw TCR sequences during error correction. IMGT germline references were used for alignment of VDJ genes, and clonotypes were defined by a unique CDR3 amino acid sequence together with V-J genes. Clonal expansion, Shannon diversity and CDR3 relatedness were evaluated with VDJtools (CalcPairwiseDistances, ClusterSamples), while phylogenetic trees were built in CLCbio workbench. Expanded clones were defined as having at least 8 unique UMIs, based on coefficient-of-variation modelling across technical triplicates. TCRdb applied fastp at Q25 and MiXCR to the public reads, then kept only in-frame beta chains. Under each unique CDR3 protein, matching rows form one entry showing the most common genes and DNA. TCRdb's processing, not the study's, gives the V and J calls here. The sample table contains 28,000 or so distinct CDR3 sequences; only one count was recorded for roughly an eighth of them. Almost 8% of the sample rests with the top ten.

From cysteine to phenylalanine, the CDR3 is 16 amino acids long. Just CDR3 DNA is preserved here, 48 bases in frame from base 1. From the germline V gene (reference sequence), CDR1 is LNHNV and CDR2 is YYDKDF. A distance of 15 bases separates the germline ends of V and J, which lose 0 bases and 7 bases respectively. The sequence came from a man aged 55 to 70 in good health. This sequence uses TRBV15 and TRBJ1-4, with TRBD1 tentatively as D gene (5 bases match). The source material was PBMCs. CDR3 loop: CATSRDVPSGLEKLFF. The sequenced DNA is TGTGCCACCAGCAGAGATGTTCCGTCGGGGCTTGAAAAACTGTTTTTT.